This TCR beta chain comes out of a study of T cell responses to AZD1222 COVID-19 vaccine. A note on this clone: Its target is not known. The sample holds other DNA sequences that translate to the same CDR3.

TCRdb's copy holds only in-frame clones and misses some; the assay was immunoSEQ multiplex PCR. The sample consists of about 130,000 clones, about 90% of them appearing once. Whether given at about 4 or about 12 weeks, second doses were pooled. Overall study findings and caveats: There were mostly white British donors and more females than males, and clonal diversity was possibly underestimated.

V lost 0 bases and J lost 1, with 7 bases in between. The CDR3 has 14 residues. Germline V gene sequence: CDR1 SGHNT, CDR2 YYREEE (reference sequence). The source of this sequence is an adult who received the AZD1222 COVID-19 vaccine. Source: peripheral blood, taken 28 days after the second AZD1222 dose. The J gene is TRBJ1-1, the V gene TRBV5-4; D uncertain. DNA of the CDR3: TGTGCCAGCAGCTTGGGGCAGAGGAACACTGAAGCTTTCTTT. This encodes CASSLGQRNTEAFF.